These T cell receptor beta chains were read from a single sample in a study of OX40 agonist ivuxolimab in advanced cancers. Clones were sequenced by immunoSEQ multiplex PCR, and TCRdb holds only the in-frame ones, with some missing. The repertoire consists of approximately 31,000 clones, with roughly 87% occurring once and the leading ten covering roughly 50%. This specimen was CD4+ or CD8+ T cells sorted from blood, taken in a trial of the OX40 agonist ivuxolimab. These receptors were obtained from an adult with an advanced solid tumor such as melanoma, head and neck, liver or kidney cancer. CDR3s include the opening cysteine and the closing phenylalanine or tryptophan. Each record gives: J gene, V gene, CDR3 protein.

>TRBJ2-3|TRBV5-1
CASRGADTQYF
>TRBJ1-6|TRBV5-4
CASSLDPGSPLHF
>TRBJ2-7|TRBV9
CASSVAGQGYNEQYF
>TRBJ2-3|TRBV25-1
CASSVSVGGLDPDTQYF
>TRBJ2-3|TRBV4-3
CASSLGPPGGPGDTQYF
>TRBJ1-2|TRBV29-1
CSVNSGGGYYGYTF
>TRBJ2-7|TRBV6-1
CASNRTPYEQYF
>TRBJ1-5|TRBV30
CAWSIGTVSNQPQHF
>TRBJ2-1|TRBV9
CASSARDRGMHNEQFF
>TRBJ2-3|TRBV30
CAWGGGALSTDTQYF
>TRBJ1-1|TRBV19
CASSPGQANTEAFF
>TRBJ1-1|TRBV28
CASIPEYVPGAEAFF
>TRBJ2-7|TRBV6-5
CASSLRDRVNEQYF
>TRBJ1-2|TRBV30
CAWGDREGYTF
>TRBJ1-2|TRBV28
CASSFGILGRYGYTF
>TRBJ1-1|TRBV7-9
CASSLVGSTEAFF
>TRBJ2-7|TRBV9
CASSVGGPPYEQYF
>TRBJ2-1|TRBV4-1
CASSQDETSGGANEQFF
>TRBJ2-7|TRBV6-4
CASIRFYEQYF
>TRBJ2-3|TRBV7-7
CASSLELAGAGTDTQYF
>TRBJ1-2|TRBV2
CAIQRSSGPHGYTF
>TRBJ2-5|TRBV28
CASSLGPAVQEAQYF
>TRBJ2-1|TRBV30
CAWGTGGAGNEQFF
>TRBJ2-7|TRBV4-3
CASSLHSTYEQYF
>TRBJ2-3|TRBV6-5
CASRAGQGDTDTQYF
>TRBJ1-4|TRBV9
CASSGSGYPNEKLFF
>TRBJ1-2|TRBV7-3
CASSLTSGNYGYTF
>TRBJ2-7|TRBV9
CASSATSGGAYEQYF
>TRBJ2-7|TRBV5-1
CASSPSRDRSSYEQYF
>-|TRBV10-1
CASSEETGFSEQYF
>-|TRBV5-1
CASRQAYEQYF
>TRBJ2-2|TRBV5-4
CASSLVGLRSHTGELFF
>TRBJ1-1|TRBV11-3
CASSLGLTEAFF
>TRBJ1-1|TRBV6-1
CASSDSWNTEAFF
>TRBJ2-5|TRBV5-1
CASSLTVGEETQYF
>TRBJ1-2|TRBV7-2
CASSQDQGNYGYTF
>TRBJ2-2|TRBV13
CASSLGAGTGELFF
>TRBJ2-7|TRBV9
CASSPFREGEQYF
>TRBJ2-7|TRBV28
CASSTTGGQYF
>TRBJ1-5|TRBV27
CASGSAGGNQPQHF
>TRBJ2-2|TRBV7-9
CASSTTVLNRATGELFF
>TRBJ1-2|TRBV6-5
CASSYGQGPYGYTF
>TRBJ2-3|TRBV7-9
CAGRGVDTQYF
>TRBJ1-6|TRBV10-2
CASSERQGVDSPLHF
>TRBJ2-2|TRBV7-6
CASSLGPRGTGELFF
>TRBJ2-2|TRBV13
CASSFRNTGELFF
>TRBJ2-7|TRBV18
CASSAGRGAYEQYF
>TRBJ2-3|TRBV2
CASTMGDTQYF
>TRBJ1-1|TRBV28
CALRDTNTEAFF
>TRBJ1-2|TRBV4-3
CASSQDNWDKVGYTF
>-|TRBV5-1
CASSLGTGYYEQYF
>TRBJ1-5|TRBV9
CASSVDGSYQPQHF
>TRBJ2-5|TRBV5-1
CASSLERDLQETQYF
>TRBJ2-3|TRBV6-5
CASRLAGDSTDTQYF